This is a list of T cell receptor beta chains from one sample in a study of blood T cell repertoires in COVID-19. Assay used: immunoSEQ multiplex PCR; TCRdb lists only in-frame clones, some missing. This table holds under 300,000 clones, 83% found once. The sample was peripheral blood. These receptors all come from a man aged 60-69 years who had recovered from COVID-19. CDR3s include the opening cysteine and the closing phenylalanine or tryptophan. The order of the fields is V gene, D gene, J gene, clone size, CDR3 DNA, CDR3 protein. D genes are given only for firm matches. For some rows the clone size is stated as once, few or many, or as a class when expanded; others skip it.

v_gene: TRBV19; d_gene: -; j_gene: TRBJ2-5; abundance: once; CDR3nt: TGTGCCAGTAGTATCGGGGGACAGCATAGAGAGACCCAGTACTTC; CDR3aa: CASSIGGQHRETQYF
v_gene: TRBV10-2; d_gene: -; j_gene: TRBJ2-5; abundance: -; CDR3nt: TGCGCCAGCAGTGAGTCACCGGGCCGGGGGGAGACCCAGTACTTC; CDR3aa: CASSESPGRGETQYF
v_gene: TRBV5-3; d_gene: -; j_gene: TRBJ2-7; abundance: -; CDR3nt: TGTGCCAGAAGCCCTGTATCCCGGGACAAATACGAGCAGTACTTC; CDR3aa: CARSPVSRDKYEQYF
v_gene: TRBV12-5; d_gene: -; j_gene: TRBJ1-5; abundance: once; CDR3nt: TGTGCTAGTGGTTTGGGTCAACAGGGAAGCCAGCCCCAGCATTTT; CDR3aa: CASGLGQQGSQPQHF
v_gene: TRBV7-6; d_gene: TRBD2; j_gene: TRBJ2-1; abundance: -; CDR3nt: TGTGCCAGCAGCCTCTCCGGACTAGCGACCTACAATGAGCAGTTCTTC; CDR3aa: CASSLSGLATYNEQFF
v_gene: TRBV18; d_gene: -; j_gene: TRBJ2-4; abundance: -; CDR3nt: TGTGCCAGCTCACCAAGACAGGCTGCAGCCAAAAACATTCAGTACTTC; CDR3aa: CASSPRQAAAKNIQYF
v_gene: TRBV6-5; d_gene: TRBD1; j_gene: TRBJ1-5; abundance: -; CDR3nt: TGTGCCAGCAGTTACGGGGGGCAGGGGGCTAATCAGCCCCAGCATTTT; CDR3aa: CASSYGGQGANQPQHF
v_gene: TRBV30; d_gene: TRBD1; j_gene: TRBJ2-5; abundance: -; CDR3nt: TGTGCCCTGAAAGGGGGCGCGGTCGAAGAGACCCAGTACTTC; CDR3aa: CALKGGAVEETQYF
v_gene: TRBV4-1; d_gene: TRBD1; j_gene: TRBJ1-2; abundance: -; CDR3nt: TGCGCCAGCAGCCGGGGACAGGGGAACTATGGCTACACCTTC; CDR3aa: CASSRGQGNYGYTF
v_gene: TRBV11-3; d_gene: TRBD2; j_gene: TRBJ2-1; abundance: few; CDR3nt: TGTGCCAGCAGCATCCAGCGGGGGGGCTACAATGAGCAGTTCTTC; CDR3aa: CASSIQRGGYNEQFF
v_gene: TRBV6-5; d_gene: -; j_gene: TRBJ1-1; abundance: -; CDR3nt: TGTGCCAGATCACCAGTGGGACAAAAGAACACTGAAGCTTTCTTT; CDR3aa: CARSPVGQKNTEAFF
v_gene: TRBV5-6; d_gene: -; j_gene: TRBJ2-1; abundance: -; CDR3nt: TGTGCCAGCAGCTTGGAGTTCTCGGGCCTAAGCGGTGAGCAGTTCTTC; CDR3aa: CASSLEFSGLSGEQFF
v_gene: TRBV2; d_gene: TRBD1; j_gene: TRBJ1-2; abundance: -; CDR3nt: TGTGCCAGCAGGAGGGGGCTCGTGGATGGCTACACCTTC; CDR3aa: CASRRGLVDGYTF
v_gene: TRBV6-6; d_gene: TRBD2; j_gene: TRBJ2-7; abundance: -; CDR3nt: TGTGCCAGCAGTCTAGCGGGGGGAACCTACGAGCAGTACTTC; CDR3aa: CASSLAGGTYEQYF
v_gene: TRBV3-1/TRBV3-2; d_gene: -; j_gene: TRBJ1-3; abundance: -; CDR3nt: TGTGCCAGCAGCCAAGATGTGGGCGCCGGAAACACCATATATTTT; CDR3aa: CASSQDVGAGNTIYF
v_gene: TRBV2; d_gene: -; j_gene: TRBJ2-1; abundance: -; CDR3nt: TGTGCCAGTCGGAGGGGCACCTCCTACAATGAGCAGTTCTTC; CDR3aa: CASRRGTSYNEQFF
v_gene: TRBV2; d_gene: TRBD2; j_gene: TRBJ2-7; abundance: once; CDR3nt: TGTGCCAGCAGACCGGGACTAGCGGGGGGCGAGCAGTACTTC; CDR3aa: CASRPGLAGGEQYF
v_gene: TRBV6-2/TRBV6-3; d_gene: TRBD1; j_gene: TRBJ2-6; abundance: -; CDR3nt: TGTGCCAGCAGCCCTCCCGACAGGGGGCTCCCTGGGGCCAACGTCCTGACTTTC; CDR3aa: CASSPPDRGLPGANVLTF
v_gene: TRBV24-1; d_gene: -; j_gene: TRBJ2-1; abundance: -; CDR3nt: TGTGCCACCAGTGCGCAGGGAGGTTTTCACAATGAGCAGTTCTTC; CDR3aa: CATSAQGGFHNEQFF
v_gene: TRBV6-6; d_gene: -; j_gene: TRBJ2-7; abundance: -; CDR3nt: TGTGCCAGCACCCGTGACAGTGCTGGCTACGAGCAGTACTTC; CDR3aa: CASTRDSAGYEQYF
v_gene: TRBV20-1; d_gene: -; j_gene: TRBJ1-4; abundance: -; CDR3nt: TGCAGTGCGCGGGACTTTGAAAAACTGTTTTTT; CDR3aa: CSARDFEKLFF
v_gene: TRBV3-1/TRBV3-2; d_gene: -; j_gene: TRBJ2-7; abundance: -; CDR3nt: TGTGCCAGCAGCCAAGATCCTCCCGCCTACGAGCAGTACTTC; CDR3aa: CASSQDPPAYEQYF
v_gene: TRBV5-1; d_gene: TRBD2; j_gene: TRBJ2-3; abundance: once; CDR3nt: TGCGCCAGCAGCTTGGGGCCTAGCGGGAATCGGATTACGCAGTATTTT; CDR3aa: CASSLGPSGNRITQYF
v_gene: TRBV3-1/TRBV3-2; d_gene: -; j_gene: TRBJ1-2; abundance: -; CDR3nt: TGTGCCAGCAGCATTGGAGTATCTAACTATGGCTACACCTTC; CDR3aa: CASSIGVSNYGYTF
v_gene: TRBV12-5; d_gene: TRBD2; j_gene: TRBJ2-1; abundance: -; CDR3nt: TGTGCTAGTGAGACCCGGGAGGGGTCCCTTGCCTCCAATGAGCAGTTCTTC; CDR3aa: CASETREGSLASNEQFF
v_gene: TRBV6-6; d_gene: -; j_gene: TRBJ1-1; abundance: -; CDR3nt: TGTGCCAGCGCCCCAGGGTATGGCACTGAAGCTTTCTTT; CDR3aa: CASAPGYGTEAFF
v_gene: TRBV19; d_gene: TRBD1; j_gene: TRBJ1-5; abundance: -; CDR3nt: TGTGCCAGTCAGGACAGGGTCAATCAGCCCCAGCATTTT; CDR3aa: CASQDRVNQPQHF
v_gene: TRBV4-1; d_gene: -; j_gene: TRBJ1-6; abundance: few; CDR3nt: TGCGCCAGCAGCCAAGATGTTCAGGGTTCACCCCTCCACTTT; CDR3aa: CASSQDVQGSPLHF
v_gene: TRBV19; d_gene: -; j_gene: TRBJ2-1; abundance: -; CDR3nt: TGTGCCAGTAGTAGGGACTCCCAGAATGAGCAGTTCTTC; CDR3aa: CASSRDSQNEQFF
v_gene: TRBV6-5; d_gene: -; j_gene: TRBJ1-2; abundance: -; CDR3nt: TGTGCCAGCAGTAACTACGAAATCGGACACTTC; CDR3aa: CASSNYEIGHF
v_gene: TRBV7-9; d_gene: TRBD1; j_gene: TRBJ1-1; abundance: -; CDR3nt: TGTGCCAGCAGCATAGACAGGGACACTGAAGCTTTCTTT; CDR3aa: CASSIDRDTEAFF
v_gene: TRBV24-1; d_gene: -; j_gene: TRBJ2-3; abundance: -; CDR3nt: TGTGCCACCAGTGCCGTTTTGAGCACAGATACGCAGTATTTT; CDR3aa: CATSAVLSTDTQYF
v_gene: TRBV4-1; d_gene: -; j_gene: TRBJ2-3; abundance: -; CDR3nt: TGCGCCAGCAGCCTCCTATCAGATACGCAGTATTTT; CDR3aa: CASSLLSDTQYF
v_gene: TRBV3-1/TRBV3-2; d_gene: -; j_gene: TRBJ2-7; abundance: -; CDR3nt: TGTGCCAGCAGTCGGACTAACTCCTACGAGCAGTACTTC; CDR3aa: CASSRTNSYEQYF
v_gene: TRBV2; d_gene: -; j_gene: TRBJ2-5; abundance: -; CDR3nt: TGTGCCAGCAGTGAAGGACCCTTCGCGGGTCAAGAGACCCAGTACTTC; CDR3aa: CASSEGPFAGQETQYF
v_gene: TRBV6-6; d_gene: -; j_gene: TRBJ2-7; abundance: -; CDR3nt: TGTGCCAGCCTTCGACAGGAGAGCTCCTACGAGCAGTACTTC; CDR3aa: CASLRQESSYEQYF
v_gene: TRBV7-6; d_gene: -; j_gene: TRBJ1-2; abundance: once; CDR3nt: TGTGCCAGCAGTCCCAGCGGGGGTCTTCTGGGTGGCTACACCTTC; CDR3aa: CASSPSGGLLGGYTF
v_gene: TRBV5-4; d_gene: TRBD1; j_gene: TRBJ1-1; abundance: -; CDR3nt: TGTGCCAGCACCTCCGGGACAGGGGGAAGGCTGAACACTGAAGCTTTCTTT; CDR3aa: CASTSGTGGRLNTEAFF
v_gene: TRBV28; d_gene: TRBD1; j_gene: TRBJ2-3; abundance: -; CDR3nt: TGTGCCAGCATTGGACAGGGGACACAACCATTCACAGATACGCAGTATTTT; CDR3aa: CASIGQGTQPFTDTQYF
v_gene: TRBV27; d_gene: TRBD1; j_gene: TRBJ1-6; abundance: once; CDR3nt: TGTGCCAGTTCGACAGGGAATTCACCCCTCCACTTT; CDR3aa: CASSTGNSPLHF
v_gene: TRBV5-1; d_gene: TRBD1; j_gene: TRBJ2-5; abundance: once; CDR3nt: TGCGCCAGCAGCTTGACAGGGGGAAGACAAGAGACCCAGTACTTC; CDR3aa: CASSLTGGRQETQYF
v_gene: TRBV10-2; d_gene: -; j_gene: TRBJ2-7; abundance: -; CDR3nt: TGCGCCAGCAGTGAGATTGACAGCCAGCAGTACTTC; CDR3aa: CASSEIDSQQYF
v_gene: TRBV7-9; d_gene: -; j_gene: TRBJ1-1; abundance: many; CDR3nt: TGTGCCAGCAGCTTACTCGGGACTGAAGCTTTCTTT; CDR3aa: CASSLLGTEAFF
v_gene: TRBV15; d_gene: TRBD2; j_gene: TRBJ2-3; abundance: -; CDR3nt: TGTGCCACCAGCAGAGGTAGCGGGACCACAGATACGCAGTATTTT; CDR3aa: CATSRGSGTTDTQYF
v_gene: TRBV4-1; d_gene: TRBD2; j_gene: TRBJ2-1; abundance: -; CDR3nt: TGCGCCAGCAGCCCCTTACCCGGGACTAGCGGGGGGGGCTCCTACAATGAGCAGTTCTTC; CDR3aa: CASSPLPGTSGGGSYNEQFF
v_gene: TRBV6-5; d_gene: -; j_gene: TRBJ2-7; abundance: -; CDR3nt: TGTGCCAGCAGTTACCGCAGGGCCTCGGACGAGCAGTACTTC; CDR3aa: CASSYRRASDEQYF
v_gene: TRBV5-4; d_gene: TRBD1; j_gene: TRBJ1-1; abundance: -; CDR3nt: TGTGCCAGCAGCCCCCGAGAGGGGGCTTGGACTGAAGCTTTCTTT; CDR3aa: CASSPREGAWTEAFF
v_gene: TRBV30; d_gene: -; j_gene: TRBJ1-1; abundance: -; CDR3nt: TGTGCCTGGGCAAAGGGACTCCCGGGGACTGAAGCTTTCTTT; CDR3aa: CAWAKGLPGTEAFF
v_gene: TRBV19; d_gene: -; j_gene: TRBJ2-1; abundance: -; CDR3nt: TGTGCCAGTAGTACCAGAAATGAGCAGTTCTTC; CDR3aa: CASSTRNEQFF
v_gene: TRBV5-1; d_gene: -; j_gene: TRBJ1-5; abundance: -; CDR3nt: TGCGCCAGGCGTACACTAAATCAGCCCCAGCATTTT; CDR3aa: CARRTLNQPQHF
v_gene: TRBV6-5; d_gene: -; j_gene: TRBJ2-5; abundance: -; CDR3nt: TGTGCCAGCAGAGATCCCGGGGAGACCCAGTACTTC; CDR3aa: CASRDPGETQYF
v_gene: TRBV2; d_gene: -; j_gene: TRBJ2-6; abundance: -; CDR3nt: TGTGCCAGCAGTGCCGATGAGGGATCTGGGGCCAACGTCCTGACTTTC; CDR3aa: CASSADEGSGANVLTF
v_gene: TRBV5-1; d_gene: -; j_gene: TRBJ1-6; abundance: -; CDR3nt: TGCGCCAGCAGCCCTGAAGCTCGCTCCTATAATTCACCCCTCCACTTT; CDR3aa: CASSPEARSYNSPLHF
v_gene: TRBV12-2; d_gene: -; j_gene: TRBJ2-7; abundance: -; CDR3nt: TGTGCAAGTCGCTTAAGGGGATGGACTAGCGGGAGTGGCGAGCAGTACTTC; CDR3aa: CASRLRGWTSGSGEQYF
v_gene: TRBV25-1; d_gene: TRBD2; j_gene: TRBJ2-6; abundance: once; CDR3nt: TGTGCCAGCAGTGGCCCGGGGCGGGAGGCTGGGGCCAACGTCCTGACTTTC; CDR3aa: CASSGPGREAGANVLTF
v_gene: TRBV7-2; d_gene: TRBD2; j_gene: TRBJ2-7; abundance: -; CDR3nt: TGTGCCAGCAGCCTAGCGGGGGGGGGCCCAAGCTACGAGCAGTACTTC; CDR3aa: CASSLAGGGPSYEQYF
v_gene: TRBV9; d_gene: -; j_gene: TRBJ2-1; abundance: -; CDR3nt: TGTGCCAGCAGCACCACGCCCGGCGGGGATGAGCAGTTCTTC; CDR3aa: CASSTTPGGDEQFF
v_gene: TRBV5-4; d_gene: -; j_gene: TRBJ1-2; abundance: -; CDR3nt: TGTGCCAGCAGCTCCCTGGACAGTAACTATGGCTACACCTTC; CDR3aa: CASSSLDSNYGYTF